This T cell receptor beta chain was sequenced for a study of blood T cell repertoires in COVID-19. This clone came up a few times. Clones were sequenced by immunoSEQ multiplex PCR, and TCRdb holds only the in-frame ones, with some missing. The table includes around 450,000 clones, 70% to 90% detected once. The CDR3 sequence is 12 residues long. The germline V and J ends were trimmed by 3 bases and 7 bases, with 10 bases remaining between them. The TCR originated in a woman under 30 with acute COVID-19. Source material: PBMCs or T cells enriched from blood (not recorded which). The rearrangement links TRBV12-3 or TRBV12-4 to TRBJ2-7; D is uncertain. The CDR3 spells CASSLSSWEQYF. For the CDR3, the DNA is TGTGCCAGCAGTTTGTCCAGTTGGGAGCAGTACTTC.